These 29 T cell receptor beta chains were all obtained from the same sample, sequenced in a study of T cell responses to AZD1222 COVID-19 vaccine. This table comes from immunoSEQ multiplex PCR, and its TCRdb copy is limited to in-frame clones, with some not included. The sample carries some 140,000 clones, 70% to 90% recorded once. Here the sequenced sample was peripheral blood, taken 28 days after the second AZD1222 dose. All receptors come from an adult who received the AZD1222 COVID-19 vaccine.

The chain is built from TRBV5-1 and TRBJ1-5; D gene unclear. The CDR3 length is 14 residues. The ends were cut back, 0 bases at V and 3 bases at J, with 7 bases in the middle. The germline V gene encodes CDR1 SGHRS and CDR2 YFSETQ. For the CDR3, the DNA is TGCGCCAGCAGCTTGGGACAAACCAATCAGCCCCAGCATTTT. This translates into CASSLGQTNQPQHF.

The rearrangement joins TRBV7-9 to TRBJ2-3; TRBD2 aligns across 11 bases. V was clipped by 6 bases and J by 5 bases; unmatched bases: 4. Germline values: CDR1 SEHNR, CDR2 FQNEAQ (reference sequence). There are 14 residues in the CDR3. CDR3 protein: CASSPSGGLDTQYF. In DNA, the CDR3 is TGTGCCAGCAGTCCTAGCGGGGGGTTAGATACGCAGTATTTT. The full variable domain, with the rest looked up from reference TRBV7-9 and TRBJ2-3, is DTGVSQNPRHKITKRGQNVTFRCDPISEHNRLYWYRQTLGQGPEFLTYFQNEAQLEKSRLLSDRFSAERPKGSFSTLEIQRTEQGDSAMYLCASSPSGGLDTQYFGPGTRLTVL.

The chain carries TRBV12-3 or TRBV12-4 and TRBJ2-3; D not certain. CDR3 length equals 12 residues. The V end lost 5 bases, the J end lost 9 bases, and 12 bases lay between the germline ends. The CDR3 here is CASSPQADTQYF. DNA for the CDR3: TGTGCCAGCAGTCCCCAGGCCGACACGCAGTATTTT.

This chain connects TRBV18 to TRBJ2-3, with 10 bases lining up with TRBD1. This CDR3 has 15 residues. Trimming took 4 bases from V and 5 from J; bases not matched to a gene: 6. Per germline, CDR1 KGHSH and CDR2 LQKENI. For the CDR3, the DNA is TGTGCCAGCTCACTATCGACAGGGGGCTTAGATACGCAGTATTTT. It translates to CASSLSTGGLDTQYF.

The chain carries TRBV2 and TRBJ2-2; 8 positions match TRBD2. Germline V gene data show CDR1 as SNHLY and CDR2 as FYNNEI. After removal of 3 bases from V and 4 bases from J, the junction contained 10 bases not matched to a gene. The CDR3 contains 17 residues. The CDR3 nucleotides are TGTGCCAGCAGTGATTCCAGCGGGGGCCGGGGCACCGGGGAGCTGTTTTTT. It codes for CASSDSSGGRGTGELFF.

CDR3 residues: CASSVDSPVGELFF. The DNA for the CDR3 is TGCGCCAGCAGCGTTGACAGTCCAGTCGGGGAGCTGTTTTTT. The chain links TRBV5-1 to TRBJ2-2, with D maybe TRBD1 (5 bases). The germline V gene encodes CDR1 SGHRS and CDR2 YFSETQ. This CDR3 comprises 14 residues. V dropped 4 bases and J dropped 7 bases, with 14 bases sitting between them.

This rearrangement joins TRBV4-1 to TRBJ2-1; D not resolved. Germline CDR1 reads MGHRA; CDR2 reads YSYEKL. This CDR3 has 14 residues. V lost 3 bases, J lost 5 bases, and 11 bases lay in between. The CDR3, as DNA: TGCGCCAGCAGCCACCCAGCGCGGAACAATGAGCAGTTCTTC. Residues: CASSHPARNNEQFF.

The gene calls are TRBV6-5 and TRBJ1-1; no clear D gene. The germline V and J ends were trimmed by 6 bases and 11 bases, with 13 bases remaining between them. CDR1 MNHEY and CDR2 SVGAGI come from the germline V gene. There are 11 residues in the CDR3. The CDR3 nucleotides are TGTGCCAGCAGCAACAGCTTAAGGGCTTTCTTT. Translation gives CASSNSLRAFF.

The chain uses TRBV18 and TRBJ2-3; weak D call: TRBD2 (6 bases). Deletions cut 4 bases from V and 3 bases from J, with 11 bases between. The CDR3 covers 14 residues. Per the germline V gene, CDR1 is KGHSH and CDR2 is LQKENI. This CDR3 is CASSLGGGTDTQYF. CDR3 nucleotide sequence: TGTGCCAGCTCACTGGGAGGCGGGACAGATACGCAGTATTTT.

The chain's CDR3 is CASSPSSGIYNEQFF. CDR3 nucleotides: TGTGCCAGCTCACCTAGTAGCGGGATCTACAATGAGCAGTTCTTC. The chain couples TRBV18 to TRBJ2-1, with TRBD2 matching over 8 bases. CDR3 length: 15 residues. With 3 bases clipped from V and 3 bases from J, the junction kept 4 bases outside the gene matches. Looked up from germline, CDR1 is KGHSH and CDR2 is LQKENI.

The genes are TRBV11-3 and TRBJ1-1; 8 nucleotides align to TRBD1. Germline V gives CDR1 SGHNT, CDR2 YENEEA. J lost 1 base, V lost 6 bases, and 4 bases had no gene match. This CDR3 comprises 14 residues. CDR3 region: CASRPGQGNTEAFF. Written as DNA, the CDR3 is TGTGCCAGCAGGCCCGGACAGGGGAACACTGAAGCTTTCTTT.

V and J are TRBV5-6 and TRBJ1-2; 7 bases agree with TRBD1. From germline, CDR1 is SGHDT and CDR2 YYEEEE. V shed 4 bases, J shed 6 bases, and the junction held 6 bases outside the gene matches. This CDR3 has 13 amino acids. CDR3 DNA: TGTGCCAGCAGCCCCCAAGACAGGGATGGCTACACCTTC. This sequence encodes CASSPQDRDGYTF.

The chain's CDR3 is CASSLKPFTGELFF. CDR3 nucleotide sequence: TGTGCCAGCAGCTTAAAACCATTCACCGGGGAGCTGTTTTTT. The chain recombines TRBV7-8 with TRBJ2-2; no definite D call. Trimming took 2 bases from V and 4 from J, leaving 8 bases between them. This CDR3 has 14 residues. The V gene's germline CDR1 is SGHVS and CDR2 FQNEAQ.

The chain links TRBV7-2 to TRBJ2-7, with 8 bases fitting TRBD1. The V gene's germline CDR1 is SGHTA and CDR2 FQGNSA. The V and J ends lost 0 bases and 1 base, in that order; junction bases with no gene match: 2. The CDR3 covers 15 residues. Here the CDR3 DNA reads TGTGCCAGCAGCTTAGCGGGACAGGTATCCTACGAGCAGTACTTC. Residues: CASSLAGQVSYEQYF. The variable domain in full, with the rest retrieved from reference TRBV7-2 and TRBJ2-7, is GAGVSQSPSNKVTEKGKDVELRCDPISGHTALYWYRQSLGQGLEFLIYFQGNSAPDKSGLPSDRFSAERTGGSVSTLTIQRTQQEDSAVYLCASSLAGQVSYEQYFGPGTRLTVT.

About this clone: Within the sample, other DNA sequences also encode this same CDR3. This chain links TRBV10-2 with TRBJ2-7; no definite D call. Germline lookup yields CDR1 WSHSY and CDR2 SAAADI. Trimming left V 2 bases short and J 6 bases short, with 5 bases between. This CDR3 has 11 amino acids. CDR3 nucleotide sequence: TGCGCCAGCAGTGAGCATGTCGAGCAGTACTTC. Protein sequence: CASSEHVEQYF.

This chain joins TRBV6-6 and TRBJ1-1; D uncertain. With 6 bases removed from V and 1 base from J, the gap between germline ends came to 9 bases. Germline V gene sequence: CDR1 MNHNY, CDR2 SVGAGI (reference sequence). This CDR3 has 13 amino acids. This CDR3 is CASSLSRNTEAFF. CDR3 nucleotides: TGTGCCAGCAGCCTGTCAAGGAACACTGAAGCTTTCTTT.

The J gene is TRBJ1-5, the V gene TRBV7-9; tentatively, D is TRBD1 (5 bases). Trimming left V 1 base short and J 7 bases short, with 17 bases between. The germline V gene encodes CDR1 SEHNR and CDR2 FQNEAQ (reference sequence). The CDR3 consists of 16 residues. CDR3 loop: CASSLGSGRLEQPQHF. The CDR3 region has the DNA TGTGCCAGCAGCTTAGGGTCAGGGCGGTTAGAACAGCCCCAGCATTTT.

The chain combines TRBV7-2 with TRBJ1-5; no firm D call. Trimming stripped 2 bases from V and 4 bases from J, with 15 bases between. Germline CDR1 SGHTA, CDR2 FQGNSA. The CDR3 is made up of 16 amino acids. DNA of the CDR3: TGTGCCAGCAGCTTAAGTTCAGGCCGCGAGAATCAGCCCCAGCATTTT. Translated: CASSLSSGRENQPQHF.

This rearrangement joins TRBV7-8 to TRBJ1-5, with D maybe TRBD1 (5 bases). V dropped 5 bases and J dropped 5 bases, with 10 bases sitting between them. Germline V lookup: CDR1 SGHVS, CDR2 FQNEAQ. This CDR3 comprises 13 residues. CDR3 protein: CASSQGTDQPQHF. CDR3 in DNA: TGTGCCAGCAGCCAAGGGACTGATCAGCCCCAGCATTTT.

The rearrangement joins TRBV7-9 to TRBJ2-2; the D gene is possibly TRBD2 (7 bases). The CDR3 consists of 17 residues. Germline loops: CDR1 SEHNR, CDR2 FQNEAQ (reference sequence). V dropped 3 bases and J dropped 2 bases, with 16 bases sitting between them. The CDR3 region is CASSFGRGADNTGELFF. The CDR3 region has the DNA TGTGCCAGCAGCTTTGGCCGGGGGGCTGATAACACCGGGGAGCTGTTTTTT.

Only one count was recorded for this clone. This chain links TRBV7-2 with TRBJ1-5; D might be TRBD1 (6 bases). This CDR3 contains 13 residues. Germline V gene lookup returns CDR1 SGHTA and CDR2 FQGNSA. Trimming removed 2 bases at V and 6 bases at J, with 8 bases between. CDR3 nucleotide sequence: TGTGCCAGCAGCTTACAAGGGGGTCAGCCCCAGCATTTT. Its translation is CASSLQGGQPQHF.

The genes are TRBV3-1 (or the pseudogene TRBV3-2) and TRBJ2-3; 9 nucleotides align to TRBD2. This CDR3 contains 15 residues. Germline V gives CDR1 LGHDT, CDR2 YNNKEL (reference sequence). V gave up 6 bases and J gave up 0 bases; unmatched junction bases: 4. The CDR3 DNA is TGTGCCAGCAGTCGAGCGGGAGGCAGCACAGATACGCAGTATTTT. Amino acid sequence: CASSRAGGSTDTQYF.

V gene TRBV29-1 combines with J gene TRBJ1-1; weak D call: TRBD1 (5 bases). CDR3 length equals 12 residues. Germline CDR1 reads SQVTM; CDR2 reads ANQGSEA. Trimming shortened V by 4 bases and J by 7 bases, and 13 bases separated the two germline ends. CDR3 DNA sequence: TGCAGCGTTGGGCCCTATAGGGGTGAAGCTTTCTTT. Its translation: CSVGPYRGEAFF.

The chain has TRBV18 and TRBJ2-7; D is unclear. Germline lookup yields CDR1 KGHSH and CDR2 LQKENI. This CDR3 has 15 amino acids. V was pared by 4 bases and J by 2 bases, with 15 bases between. For the CDR3, the DNA is TGTGCCAGCTCACGGGGTCAGGACGAGGCCTACGAGCAGTACTTC. Its protein is CASSRGQDEAYEQYF.

The chain carries TRBV11-2 and TRBJ2-7, with 11 bases lining up with TRBD2. Germline V lookup: CDR1 SGHAT, CDR2 FQNNGV. V was clipped by 5 bases and J by 0 bases; unmatched bases: 9. The CDR3 extends over 17 amino acids. The CDR3 region has the DNA TGTGCCAGCAGCAAATGGACTAGCGGGCGGAGCTCCTACGAGCAGTACTTC. This gives the protein CASSKWTSGRSSYEQYF.

The J gene is TRBJ2-2, the V gene TRBV27; TRBD1 might be the D (6 bases). This CDR3 has 16 amino acids. The germline V gene has CDR1 MNHEY and CDR2 SMNVEV (reference sequence). With 5 bases removed from V and 2 bases from J, the gap between germline ends came to 15 bases. DNA for the CDR3: TGTGCCAGCAGTCCCGGGACACTCTTCAACACCGGGGAGCTGTTTTTT. Translating gives CASSPGTLFNTGELFF.

The V and J genes are TRBV12-3 or TRBV12-4 and TRBJ2-7, with D unresolved. The V end lost 3 bases, the J end lost 3 bases, and 6 bases lay between the germline ends. CDR3 length equals 12 residues. DNA for the CDR3: TGTGCCAGCAGTTTTGGGTACTACGAGCAGTACTTC. This gives the protein CASSFGYYEQYF.

The V and J genes are TRBV6-2 or TRBV6-3 and TRBJ1-6; D call uncertain. V lost 4 bases, J lost 0 bases, and 13 bases lay in between. CDR1 is MNHEY, CDR2 SVGEGT, per germline. CDR3 length equals 17 residues. CDR3 sequence reads: CASSSTMAGSYNSPLHF. In DNA, the CDR3 is TGTGCCAGCAGTTCCACTATGGCAGGCTCCTATAATTCACCCCTCCACTTT.

The genes are TRBV10-2 and TRBJ1-4; D unclear. Germline loops: CDR1 WSHSY, CDR2 SAAADI. This CDR3 has 14 amino acids. Trimming took 2 bases from V and 7 from J, leaving 11 bases between them. CDR3 coding DNA: TGCGCCAGCAGTGAGAAGGGCATGAGTGAAAAACTGTTTTTT. Its translation: CASSEKGMSEKLFF.